The 9 T cell receptor beta chains below come from one sample, sequenced in a study of T-cell reconstitution after alpha-beta-depleted transplantation in children. This sample's TCRbeta library carried unique molecular identifier barcodes. TCRdb fed the PCR reads into MiXCR, producing one record per CDR3 protein. The profile covers about 100,000 distinct CDR3 sequences, with 5% to 6% appearing a single time and 5.5% to 6.5% taken by the ten largest. Sequencing was performed on PBMCs, mostly from graft donor cells, taken 60 days after TCRalphabeta/CD19-depleted stem cell transplant. Receptors were obtained from a female patient aged 2-15 years who had a stem cell transplant for Fanconi anemia, so the T cells may come from the graft donor.

This clonotype has at least ten counts. This chain joins TRBV5-1 and TRBJ2-1; D is uncertain. This CDR3 is built from 15 residues. V lost 0 bases and J lost 4, with 11 bases in between. Germline V lookup: CDR1 SGHRS, CDR2 YFSETQ. The CDR3 DNA reads as TGCGCCAGCAGCTTGGCCGTCATGAGGTACAATGAGCAGTTCTTC. Amino acids: CASSLAVMRYNEQFF.

This clonotype has at least ten counts. CDR3 sequence (DNA): TGTGCCAGCAGCTTAGTCGGGTCTCAAGGGAGATCTGGGGCCAACGTCCTGACTTTC. Translated, it gives CASSLVGSQGRSGANVLTF. The chain uses TRBV11-2 and TRBJ2-6; a possible D gene is TRBD2 (5 bases). The CDR3 is 19 residues long. Trimming removed 1 base at V and 1 base at J, with 17 bases between. Germline V gene data show CDR1 as SGHAT and CDR2 as FQNNGV.

This clonotype was seen repeatedly, ten times or more. The chain combines TRBV7-2 with TRBJ1-4, with D maybe TRBD1 (5 bases). The germline V gene encodes CDR1 SGHTA and CDR2 FQGNSA. The V gene lost 3 bases and the J gene lost 7 bases, with 12 bases spanning the gap. This CDR3 is 14 amino acids long. Here the CDR3 DNA reads TGTGCCAGCAGCTTCGGAGGGGTCGGTGAAAAACTGTTTTTT. Residues: CASSFGGVGEKLFF.

This chain joins TRBV13 and TRBJ2-5; D possibly corresponds to TRBD2 (6 bases). CDR3 length equals 15 residues. From germline, CDR1 is PRHDT and CDR2 FYEKMQ (reference sequence). V dropped 4 bases and J dropped 4 bases, with 16 bases sitting between them. This chain's CDR3 is CASSSNTQGGETQYF. Here the CDR3 DNA reads TGTGCCAGCAGCTCTAACACTCAGGGAGGAGAGACCCAGTACTTC.

As for this clonotype: A read error may account for a junction end that differs from germline. V and J are TRBV20-1 and TRBJ2-1; 9 bases match TRBD2. The CDR3 runs 16 residues. Per the germline V gene, CDR1 is DFQATT and CDR2 is SNEGSKA (reference sequence). CDR3 residues: CSARFGSVAGVDERFF. CDR3 coding DNA: TGCAGTGCTAGATTCGGTAGTGTAGCGGGAGTCGATGAGCGGTTCTTC.

In its sample, this clonotype was seen many times. The chain links TRBV3-1 to TRBJ2-3; TRBD2 matches 14 bases. CDR1 LGHDT and CDR2 YNNKEL come from the germline V gene (reference sequence). The CDR3 sequence is 18 residues long. The junction had 8 bases not matched to a gene; V was cut back by 4 bases and J by 2 bases. In DNA form, the CDR3 reads TGTGCCAGCAGCCTTTTGCCGGGACTAGCGGGAGACACAGATACGCAGTATTTT. This sequence encodes CASSLLPGLAGDTDTQYF.

In its sample, this clonotype was seen many times. The chain is built from TRBV5-6 and TRBJ2-4, with no clear D. The CDR3 is 15 residues long. V lost 2 bases and J lost 0, with 9 bases in between. From germline, CDR1 is SGHDT and CDR2 YYEEEE. The CDR3 loop is CASSFVLRAKNIQYF. DNA of the CDR3: TGTGCCAGCAGCTTTGTGCTCAGAGCCAAAAACATTCAGTACTTC.

This clonotype was seen many times. V and J are TRBV5-8 and TRBJ2-7; 9 bases fit TRBD1. Trimming cost V 3 bases and J 6 bases; bases outside gene matches: 10. CDR3 length: 15 amino acids. CDR1 SGHTS and CDR2 YDEGEE come from the germline V gene. The CDR3 is CASSSTHRGRVEQYF. The CDR3 region has the DNA TGTGCCAGCAGCTCTACCCACAGGGGGCGGGTCGAGCAGTACTTC.

This clonotype was recorded at least ten times. Here the CDR3 reads CASSSRQASTGELFF. DNA of the CDR3: TGCGCCAGCAGCTCGAGACAGGCCTCTACCGGGGAGCTGTTTTTT. The chain couples TRBV5-1 to TRBJ2-2, with a tentative D call TRBD1 (6 bases). From germline, CDR1 is SGHRS and CDR2 YFSETQ. The CDR3 has 15 amino acids. V was pared by 3 bases and J by 5 bases, with 14 bases between.